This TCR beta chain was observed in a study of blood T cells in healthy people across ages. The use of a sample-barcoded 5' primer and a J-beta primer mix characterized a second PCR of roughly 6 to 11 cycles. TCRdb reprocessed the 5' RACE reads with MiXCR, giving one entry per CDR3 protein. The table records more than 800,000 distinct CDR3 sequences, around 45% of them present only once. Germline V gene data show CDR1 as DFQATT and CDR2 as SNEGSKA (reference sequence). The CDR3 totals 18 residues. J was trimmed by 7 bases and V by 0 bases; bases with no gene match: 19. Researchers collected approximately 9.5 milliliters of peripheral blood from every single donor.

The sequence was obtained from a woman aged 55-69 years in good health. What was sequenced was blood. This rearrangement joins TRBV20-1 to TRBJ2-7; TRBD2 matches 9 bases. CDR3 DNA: TGCAGTGCTAGAGATAAGATATGGCGGGAGGGCCCCGAGGGGGAGCAGTACTTC. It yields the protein CSARDKIWREGPEGEQYF.